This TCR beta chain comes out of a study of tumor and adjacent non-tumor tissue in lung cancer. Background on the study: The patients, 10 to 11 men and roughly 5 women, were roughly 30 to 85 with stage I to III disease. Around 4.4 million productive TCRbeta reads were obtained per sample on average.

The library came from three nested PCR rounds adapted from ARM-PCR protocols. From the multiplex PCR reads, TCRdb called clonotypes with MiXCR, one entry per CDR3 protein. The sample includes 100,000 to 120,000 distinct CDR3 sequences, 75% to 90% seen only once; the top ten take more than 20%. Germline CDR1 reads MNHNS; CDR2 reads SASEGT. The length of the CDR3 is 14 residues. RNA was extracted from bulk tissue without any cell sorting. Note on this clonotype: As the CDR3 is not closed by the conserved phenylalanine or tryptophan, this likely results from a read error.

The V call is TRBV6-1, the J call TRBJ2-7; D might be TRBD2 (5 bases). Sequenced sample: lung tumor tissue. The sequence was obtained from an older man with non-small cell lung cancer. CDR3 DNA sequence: TGTGCCAGCAGCGAAGCAGAGGGAACAAGGGAGCAGTACTTA. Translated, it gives CASSEAEGTREQYL.